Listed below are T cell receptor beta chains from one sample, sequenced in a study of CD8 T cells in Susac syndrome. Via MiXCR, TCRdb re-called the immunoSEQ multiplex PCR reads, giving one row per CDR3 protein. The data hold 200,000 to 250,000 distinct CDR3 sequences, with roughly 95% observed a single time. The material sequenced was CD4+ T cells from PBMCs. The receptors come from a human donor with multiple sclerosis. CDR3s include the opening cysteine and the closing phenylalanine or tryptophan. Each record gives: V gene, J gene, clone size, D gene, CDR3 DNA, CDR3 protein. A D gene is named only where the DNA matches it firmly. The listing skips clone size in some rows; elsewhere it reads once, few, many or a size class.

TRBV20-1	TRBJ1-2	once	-	TGCAGTGCCCTCGGCGGGCGGGGGCGGAGAAGTGGCTACACCTTC	CSALGGRGRRSGYTF
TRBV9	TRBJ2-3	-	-	TGTGCCAGCAGCGTAGGGGGATTAGCGGATATCACAGATACGCAGTATTTT	CASSVGGLADITDTQYF
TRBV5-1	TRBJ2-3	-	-	TGCGCCAGCAGCGGTCACGCCGGTAGCACAGATACGCAGTATTTT	CASSGHAGSTDTQYF
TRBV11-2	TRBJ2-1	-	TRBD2	TGTGCCAGCAGCTTAGATCTAAGGCTAGCGGCAAGCTCCTACAATGAGCAGTTCTTC	CASSLDLRLAASSYNEQFF
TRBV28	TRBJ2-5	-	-	TGTGCCAGCAGTTATCGTCGGGCCCCCCAAGAGACCCAGTACTTC	CASSYRRAPQETQYF
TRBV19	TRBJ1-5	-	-	TGTGCCAGTAGTACAGGGCTTCAGCCCCAGCATTTT	CASSTGLQPQHF
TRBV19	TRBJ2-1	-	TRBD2	TGTGCCAGTAGGACGGGACTAGGTGAGCAGTTCTTC	CASRTGLGEQFF
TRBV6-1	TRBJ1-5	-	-	TGTGCCAGCAGTACACGGGAGGTCAATCAGCCCCAGCATTTT	CASSTREVNQPQHF
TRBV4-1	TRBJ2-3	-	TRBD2	TGCGCCAGCAGCCAAGGACTAGCGGGGGCCCGCACAGATACGCAGTATTTT	CASSQGLAGARTDTQYF
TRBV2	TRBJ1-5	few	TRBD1	TGTGCCAGCAGTCCGGGACAGAGCAATCAGCCCCAGCATTTT	CASSPGQSNQPQHF
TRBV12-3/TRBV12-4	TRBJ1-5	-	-	TGTGCCAGCAGCCTTTCGAGGGTTCAGCATTTT	CASSLSRVQHF
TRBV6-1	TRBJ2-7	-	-	TGTGCCAGCAGTGACCGCAGGGGGGCCGAGCAGTACTTC	CASSDRRGAEQYF
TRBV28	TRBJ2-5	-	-	TGTGCCAGCAGTCAGCCAGGCCTGAATGCTCCGTACTTC	CASSQPGLNAPYF
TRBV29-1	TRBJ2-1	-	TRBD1	TGCAGCGTACTTACAGGGGTCCGCTACAATGAGCAGTTCTTC	CSVLTGVRYNEQFF
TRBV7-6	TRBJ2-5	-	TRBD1	TGTGCCAGCAGCTTAGGCAGGGGGCTGGAGACCCAGTACTTC	CASSLGRGLETQYF
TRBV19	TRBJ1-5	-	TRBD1	TGTGCCAGTAGGACAGGGTATGGCAATCAGCCCCAGCATTTT	CASRTGYGNQPQHF
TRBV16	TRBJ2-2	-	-	TGTGCCAGCAGCCCCGGCGGTGGATTGGCCGGGGAGCTGTTTTTT	CASSPGGGLAGELFF
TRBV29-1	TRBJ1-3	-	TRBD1	TGCAGCGTGGGACAGGGAGGTGGAAACACCATATATTTT	CSVGQGGGNTIYF
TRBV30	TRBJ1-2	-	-	TGTGCCTGGAGTCCCGGGACACCTCTGGGCTACACCTTC	CAWSPGTPLGYTF
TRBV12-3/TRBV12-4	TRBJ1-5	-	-	TGTGCCAGCAGTTTAGCCCCGGCGGAATATCAGCCCCAGCATTTT	CASSLAPAEYQPQHF
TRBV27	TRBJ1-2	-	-	TGTGCCAGCAGTTCCGGCCTCGGTGGCTACACCTTC	CASSSGLGGYTF
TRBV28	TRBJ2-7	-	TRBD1	TGTGCCAGCAGGTCTTATTCCGGGACAGAAAAATACGAGCAGTACTTC	CASRSYSGTEKYEQYF
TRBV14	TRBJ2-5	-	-	TGTGCCAGCAGCCACCCTGGGGATCCAGCAAGGGAGACCCAGTACTTC	CASSHPGDPARETQYF
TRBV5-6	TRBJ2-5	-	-	TGTGCCAGCAGCTTTTTTTGGGAGACCCAGTACTTC	CASSFFWETQYF
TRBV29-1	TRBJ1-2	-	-	TGCAGCGTCCTAGAGGGGGGGGGCCGATATGGCTACACCTTC	CSVLEGGGRYGYTF
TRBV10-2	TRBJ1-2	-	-	TGCGCCAGCAGTGAGCCGGGACTAGGGGAGGGCTACACCTTC	CASSEPGLGEGYTF
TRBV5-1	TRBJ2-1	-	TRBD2	TGCGCCAGCAGCTTGTTAGCGGGAGTCAATGAGCAGTTCTTC	CASSLLAGVNEQFF
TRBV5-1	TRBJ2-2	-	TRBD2	TGCGCCAGCAGCTTGGGTCTCGCGGGAGGTTCGGCCGGGGAGCTGTTTTTT	CASSLGLAGGSAGELFF
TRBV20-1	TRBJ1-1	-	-	TGCAGTGCTACCCCGGGTAGGAACACTGAAGCTTTCTTT	CSATPGRNTEAFF
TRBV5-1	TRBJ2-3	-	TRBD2	TGCGCCAGCAGCCGCGGACTAGCGGGGGGCCCAAGCACAGATACGCAGTATTTT	CASSRGLAGGPSTDTQYF
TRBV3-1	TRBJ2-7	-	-	TGTGCCAGCAGCCAAGTATCCCACGAGCAGTACTTC	CASSQVSHEQYF
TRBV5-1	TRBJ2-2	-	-	TGCGCCAGCAGCTGGGGATCGACTAGAGTTGGCACCGGGGAGCTGTTTTTT	CASSWGSTRVGTGELFF
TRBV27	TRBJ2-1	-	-	TGTGCCAGCAGTTTATCAGGCGGACAGTACAATGAGCAGTTCTTC	CASSLSGGQYNEQFF
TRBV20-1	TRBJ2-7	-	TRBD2	TGCAGTGCTGACCCGGGACTAGCCGGCTACGAGCAGTACTTC	CSADPGLAGYEQYF
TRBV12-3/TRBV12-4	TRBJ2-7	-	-	TGTCCTCGACCCCCCCGGGCATACTACGAGCAGTACTTC	CPRPPRAYYEQYF
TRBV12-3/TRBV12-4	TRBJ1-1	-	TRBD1	TGTGCCAGCGCCAGACAGGGAATGAACACTGAAGCTTTCTTT	CASARQGMNTEAFF
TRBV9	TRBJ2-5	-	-	TGTGCCACATCCCAATACGGACAGCGAGGGGAGACCCAGTACTTC	CATSQYGQRGETQYF
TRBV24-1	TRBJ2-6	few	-	TGTGCCTCTAGGACCGGGGCCAACGTCCTGACTTTC	CASRTGANVLTF
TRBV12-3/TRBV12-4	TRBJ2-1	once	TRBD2	TGTGCCAGCAGCCCTTTCTCGGGGGGGGCCAATGAGCAGTTCTTC	CASSPFSGGANEQFF
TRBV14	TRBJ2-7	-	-	TGTGCCAGCACCCCCGGCGGCTCTCCCTACGAGCAGTACTTC	CASTPGGSPYEQYF
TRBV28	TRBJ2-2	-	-	TGTGTCTCCCTCGAGGGGACGAACACCGGGGAGCTGTTTTTT	CVSLEGTNTGELFF
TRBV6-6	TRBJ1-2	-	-	TGTGCCAGCACCACTTGGACAAGCTTAAACTATGGCTACACCTTC	CASTTWTSLNYGYTF
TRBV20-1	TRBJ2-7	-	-	TGCAGTGCTCTGGGACCAACGGGCTACGAGCAGTACTTC	CSALGPTGYEQYF
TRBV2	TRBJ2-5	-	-	TGTGCCAGCAGTGAGCAGTACCAAGAGACCCAGTACTTC	CASSEQYQETQYF
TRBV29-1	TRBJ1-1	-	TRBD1	TGCAGCGTCCCCTTACAGGGGCGCGGAGCTTTCTTT	CSVPLQGRGAFF
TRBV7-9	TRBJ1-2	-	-	TGTGCCAGCAGCCCCAGGTCGTCAACTAACTATGGCTACACCTTC	CASSPRSSTNYGYTF
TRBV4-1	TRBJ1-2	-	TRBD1	TGCGCCAGCAGCCAAGTCTACAGGGGTAGCTATGGCTACACCTTC	CASSQVYRGSYGYTF
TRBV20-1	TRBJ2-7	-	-	TGCAGTGCTAGCAGGGAGGGGGACGAGCAGTACTTC	CSASREGDEQYF
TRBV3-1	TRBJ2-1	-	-	TGTGCCAGCAGCCAAGGCGTTGGAATCTACAATGAGCAGTTCTTC	CASSQGVGIYNEQFF
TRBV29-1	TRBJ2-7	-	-	TGCAGCGTTGACCCTAAAAGGGGCTCGAGCTCCTACGAGCAGTACTTC	CSVDPKRGSSSYEQYF
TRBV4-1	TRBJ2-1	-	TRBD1	TGCGCCAGCAGCCCCGAGGGGGCAGGGGGTTTGTACAATGAGCAGTTCTTC	CASSPEGAGGLYNEQFF
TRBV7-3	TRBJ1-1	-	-	TGTGCCAGCAGCGCCCGACAGCACACTGAAGCTTTCTTT	CASSARQHTEAFF
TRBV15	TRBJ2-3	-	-	TGTGCCACCAGCACCAGGTTGGGCACAGATACGCAGTATTTT	CATSTRLGTDTQYF
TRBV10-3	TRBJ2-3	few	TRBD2	TGTGCCATCAGTGATCGACGTAGCGGGAGGGTGTCTACCGATACGCAGTATTTT	CAISDRRSGRVSTDTQYF
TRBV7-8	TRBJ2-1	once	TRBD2	TGTGCCAGCAGCTTAGCGAGACTAGCGGGGGGGCCGGATGAGCAGTTCTTC	CASSLARLAGGPDEQFF